This TCR beta chain was captured by sequencing in a study of T-cell memory formation after mild COVID-19. On the study more broadly: The study found TCR clusters largely donor specific.

A remark on this clonotype: Its antigen remains unidentified.

General study points: The study found contracting CD4+ clones mainly in CM and EM and contracting CD8+ clones in EMRA. Day 15 to 85 contracting clones showed balanced CD4/CD8; day 15 to 37 expanders favored CD4+.

With constant-segment primers, 5'RACE yielded cDNA libraries of TCR alpha and TCR beta that carried sample barcodes and UMIs. TCRdb redid the calling of the 5' RACE reads with MiXCR, one entry per CDR3 protein. This table has 350,000 to 500,000 distinct CDR3 sequences, 20% appearing once. Trimming pared 5 bases from V and 4 bases from J, leaving 12 bases between. Germline CDR1 and CDR2: MGHRA and YSYEKL. The CDR3 covers 14 residues. The TCR comes from an adult woman who had mild COVID-19 (a few samples of this study predate the infection). Cell type and time point are not known. The chain has TRBV4-1 and TRBJ1-5; no clear D. The specimen sequenced was PBMCs or a T cell subset sorted from them (not recorded which). For the CDR3, the DNA is TGCGCCAGCAGCAAGATGATGGGGAATCAGCCCCAGCATTTT. It is translated as CASSKMMGNQPQHF.